This T cell receptor beta chain is from a study of T cell responses to AZD1222 COVID-19 vaccine. Repertoires were generated with immunoSEQ multiplex PCR, while TCRdb's copy carries only in-frame clones and drops some. This table holds some 130,000 clones, about 93% found once. From germline, CDR1 is MNHEY and CDR2 SMNVEV (reference sequence). The V end lost 5 bases, the J end lost 6 bases, and 11 bases lay between the germline ends. The CDR3 totals 13 residues. The chain is built from TRBV27 and TRBJ1-5; possibly TRBD1 for D (6 bases). The sequenced sample was peripheral blood, obtained 28 days after the second AZD1222 dose. This receptor was obtained from an adult who received the AZD1222 COVID-19 vaccine. CDR3 in amino acids: CASSPGGLQPQHF. Here the CDR3 DNA reads TGTGCCAGCAGTCCGGGGGGCCTTCAGCCCCAGCATTTT.